Listed here is a single T cell receptor beta chain. These data originate in a study of blood T cell repertoires in COVID-19. Study details: Samples came from the United States, Italy and Spain, spanning acute and convalescent COVID-19.

CDR3 length equals 15 residues. CDR1 is SQVTM and CDR2 is ANQGSEA in the germline V gene. V trimming: 7 bases; J trimming: 8 bases; junction bases outside the gene matches: 15. Sequencing used immunoSEQ multiplex PCR; TCRdb keeps in-frame clones, though not all of them. The repertoire holds 300,000 to 400,000 clones, around 87% seen once, with approximately 2.5% in the top ten. The sequenced sample consisted of peripheral blood. The receptor's source is a woman aged 60 to 75 with COVID-19, enrolled during active disease. The V call is TRBV29-1, the J call TRBJ1-4; 8 bases line up with TRBD1. The CDR3: CSAETMDREGEKLFF. The CDR3 nucleotides read TGCAGCGCCGAAACCATGGACAGGGAAGGGGAAAAACTGTTTTTT.